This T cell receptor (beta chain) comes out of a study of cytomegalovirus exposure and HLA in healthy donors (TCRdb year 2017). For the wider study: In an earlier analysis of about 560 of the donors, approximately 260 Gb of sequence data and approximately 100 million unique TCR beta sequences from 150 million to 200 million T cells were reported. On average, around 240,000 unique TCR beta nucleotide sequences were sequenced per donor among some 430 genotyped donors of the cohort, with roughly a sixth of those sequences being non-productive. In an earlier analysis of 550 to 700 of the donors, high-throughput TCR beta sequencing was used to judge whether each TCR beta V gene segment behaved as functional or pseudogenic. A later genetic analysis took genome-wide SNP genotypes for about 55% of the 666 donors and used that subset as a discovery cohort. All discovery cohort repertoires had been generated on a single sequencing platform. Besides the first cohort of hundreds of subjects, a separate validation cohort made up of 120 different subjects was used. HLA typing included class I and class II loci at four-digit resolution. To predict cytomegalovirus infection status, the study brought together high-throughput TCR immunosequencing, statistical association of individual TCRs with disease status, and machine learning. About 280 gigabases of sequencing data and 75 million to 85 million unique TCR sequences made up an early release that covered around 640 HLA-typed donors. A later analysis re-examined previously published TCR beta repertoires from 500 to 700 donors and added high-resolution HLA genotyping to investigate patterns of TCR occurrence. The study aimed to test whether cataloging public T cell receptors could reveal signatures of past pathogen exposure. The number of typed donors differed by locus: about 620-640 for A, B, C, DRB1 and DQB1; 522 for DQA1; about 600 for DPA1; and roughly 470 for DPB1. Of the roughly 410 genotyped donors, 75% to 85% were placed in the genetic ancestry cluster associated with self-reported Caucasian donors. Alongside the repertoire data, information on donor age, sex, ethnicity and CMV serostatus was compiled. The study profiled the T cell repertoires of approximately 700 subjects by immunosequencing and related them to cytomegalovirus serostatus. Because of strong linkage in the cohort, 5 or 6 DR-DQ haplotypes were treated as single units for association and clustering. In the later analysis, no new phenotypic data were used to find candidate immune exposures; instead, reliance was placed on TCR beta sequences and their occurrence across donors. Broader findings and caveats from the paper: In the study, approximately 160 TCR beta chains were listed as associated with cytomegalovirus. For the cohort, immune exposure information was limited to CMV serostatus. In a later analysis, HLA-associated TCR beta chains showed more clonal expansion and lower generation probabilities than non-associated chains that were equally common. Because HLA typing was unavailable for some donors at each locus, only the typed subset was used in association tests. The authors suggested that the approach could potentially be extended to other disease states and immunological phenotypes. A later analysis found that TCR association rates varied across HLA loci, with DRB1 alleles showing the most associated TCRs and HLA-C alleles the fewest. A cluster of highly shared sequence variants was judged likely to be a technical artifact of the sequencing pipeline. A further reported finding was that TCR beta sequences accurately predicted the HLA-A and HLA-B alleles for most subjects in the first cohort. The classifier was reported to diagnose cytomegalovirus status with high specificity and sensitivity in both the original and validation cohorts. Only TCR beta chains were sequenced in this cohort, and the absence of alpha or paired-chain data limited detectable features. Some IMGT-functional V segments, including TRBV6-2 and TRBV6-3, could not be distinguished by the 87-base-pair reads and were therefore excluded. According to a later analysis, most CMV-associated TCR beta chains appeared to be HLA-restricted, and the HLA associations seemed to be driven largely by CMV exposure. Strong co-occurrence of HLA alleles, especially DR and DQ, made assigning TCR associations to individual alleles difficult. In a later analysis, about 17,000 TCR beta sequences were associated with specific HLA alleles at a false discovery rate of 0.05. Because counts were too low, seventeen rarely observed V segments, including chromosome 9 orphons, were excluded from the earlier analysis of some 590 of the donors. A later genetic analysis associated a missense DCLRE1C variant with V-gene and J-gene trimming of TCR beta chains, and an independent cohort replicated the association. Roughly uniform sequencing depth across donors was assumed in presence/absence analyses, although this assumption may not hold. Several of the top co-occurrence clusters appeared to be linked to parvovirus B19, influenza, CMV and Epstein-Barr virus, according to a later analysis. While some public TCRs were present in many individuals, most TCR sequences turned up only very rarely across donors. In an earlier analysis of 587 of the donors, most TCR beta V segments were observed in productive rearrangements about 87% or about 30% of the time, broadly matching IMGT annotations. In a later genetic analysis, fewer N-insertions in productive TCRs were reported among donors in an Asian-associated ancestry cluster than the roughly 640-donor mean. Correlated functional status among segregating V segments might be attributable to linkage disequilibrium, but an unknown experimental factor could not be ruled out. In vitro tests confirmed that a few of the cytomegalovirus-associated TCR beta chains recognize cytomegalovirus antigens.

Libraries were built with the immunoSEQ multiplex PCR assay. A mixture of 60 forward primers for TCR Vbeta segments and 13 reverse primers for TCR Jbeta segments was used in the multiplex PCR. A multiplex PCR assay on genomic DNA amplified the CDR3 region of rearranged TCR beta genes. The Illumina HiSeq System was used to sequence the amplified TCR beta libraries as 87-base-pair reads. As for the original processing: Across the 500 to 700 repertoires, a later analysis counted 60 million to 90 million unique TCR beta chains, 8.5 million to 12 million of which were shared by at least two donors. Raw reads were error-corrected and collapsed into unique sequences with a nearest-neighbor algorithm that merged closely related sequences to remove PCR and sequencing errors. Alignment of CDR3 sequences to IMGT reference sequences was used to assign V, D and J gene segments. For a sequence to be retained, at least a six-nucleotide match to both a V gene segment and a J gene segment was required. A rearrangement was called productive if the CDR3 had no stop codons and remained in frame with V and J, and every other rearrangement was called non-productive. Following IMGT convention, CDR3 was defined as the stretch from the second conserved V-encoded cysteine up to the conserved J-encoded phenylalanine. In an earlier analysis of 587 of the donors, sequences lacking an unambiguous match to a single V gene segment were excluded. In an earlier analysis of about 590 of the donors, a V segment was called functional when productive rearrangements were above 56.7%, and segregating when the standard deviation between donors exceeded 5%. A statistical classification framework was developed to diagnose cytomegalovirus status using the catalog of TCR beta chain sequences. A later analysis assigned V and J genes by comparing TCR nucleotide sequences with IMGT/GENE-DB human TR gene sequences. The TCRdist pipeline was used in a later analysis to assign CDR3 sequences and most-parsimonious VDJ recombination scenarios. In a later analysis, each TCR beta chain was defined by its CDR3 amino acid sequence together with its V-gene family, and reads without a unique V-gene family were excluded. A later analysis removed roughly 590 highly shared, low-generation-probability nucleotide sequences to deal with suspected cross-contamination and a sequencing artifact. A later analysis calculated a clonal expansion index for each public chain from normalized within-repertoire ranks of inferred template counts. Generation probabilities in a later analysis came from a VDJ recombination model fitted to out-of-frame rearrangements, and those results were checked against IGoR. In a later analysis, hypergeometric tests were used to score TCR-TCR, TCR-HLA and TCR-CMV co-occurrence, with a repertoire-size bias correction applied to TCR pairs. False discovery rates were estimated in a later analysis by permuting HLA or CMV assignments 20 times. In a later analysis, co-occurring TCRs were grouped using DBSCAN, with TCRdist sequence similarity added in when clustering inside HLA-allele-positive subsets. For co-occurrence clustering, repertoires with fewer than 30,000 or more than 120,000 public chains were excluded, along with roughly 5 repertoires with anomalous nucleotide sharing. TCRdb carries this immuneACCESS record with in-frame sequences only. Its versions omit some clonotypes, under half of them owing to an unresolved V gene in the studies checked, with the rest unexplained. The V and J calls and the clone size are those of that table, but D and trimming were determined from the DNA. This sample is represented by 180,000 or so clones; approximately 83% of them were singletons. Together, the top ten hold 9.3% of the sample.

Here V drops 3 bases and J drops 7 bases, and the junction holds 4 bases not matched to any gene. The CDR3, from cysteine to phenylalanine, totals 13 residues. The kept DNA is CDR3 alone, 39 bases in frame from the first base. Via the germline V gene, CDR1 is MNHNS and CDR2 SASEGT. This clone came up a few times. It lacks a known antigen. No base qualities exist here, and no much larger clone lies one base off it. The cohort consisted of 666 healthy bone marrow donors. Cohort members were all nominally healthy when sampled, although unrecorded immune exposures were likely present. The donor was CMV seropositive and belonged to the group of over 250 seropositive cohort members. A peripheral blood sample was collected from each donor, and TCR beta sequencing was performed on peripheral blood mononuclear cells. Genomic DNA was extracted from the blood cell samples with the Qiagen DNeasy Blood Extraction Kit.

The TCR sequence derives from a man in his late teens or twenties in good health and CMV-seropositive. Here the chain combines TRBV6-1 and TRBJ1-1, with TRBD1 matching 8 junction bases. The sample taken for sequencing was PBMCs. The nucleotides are TGTGCCAGCAGTGACCCCGACAGGGGTGAAGCTTTCTTT. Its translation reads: CASSDPDRGEAFF.